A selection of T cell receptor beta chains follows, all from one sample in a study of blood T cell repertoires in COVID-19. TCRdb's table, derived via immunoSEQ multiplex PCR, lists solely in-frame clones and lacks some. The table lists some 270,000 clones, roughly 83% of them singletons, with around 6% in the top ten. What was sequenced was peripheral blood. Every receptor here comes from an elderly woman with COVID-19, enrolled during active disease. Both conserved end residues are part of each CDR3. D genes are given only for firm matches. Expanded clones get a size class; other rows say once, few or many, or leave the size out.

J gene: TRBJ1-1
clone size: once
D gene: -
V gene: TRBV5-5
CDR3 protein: CASSLGFGERGSTEAFF
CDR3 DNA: TGTGCCAGCAGCTTGGGGTTCGGGGAAAGAGGGAGCACTGAAGCTTTCTTT

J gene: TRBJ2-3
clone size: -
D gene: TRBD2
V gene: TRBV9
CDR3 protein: CASSVGTSGGITDTQYF
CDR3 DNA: TGTGCCAGCAGCGTAGGGACTAGCGGGGGGATCACAGATACGCAGTATTTT

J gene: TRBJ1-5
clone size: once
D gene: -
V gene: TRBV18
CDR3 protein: CASSPLRQEAQHF
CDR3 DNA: TGTGCCAGCTCACCCCTCCGACAGGAAGCCCAGCATTTT

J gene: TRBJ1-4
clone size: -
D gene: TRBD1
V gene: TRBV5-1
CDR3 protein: CASSTGQGAEKLFF
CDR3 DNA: TGCGCCAGCAGCACGGGACAGGGAGCTGAAAAACTGTTTTTT

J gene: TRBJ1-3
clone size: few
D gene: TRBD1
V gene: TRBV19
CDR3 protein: CASSIALGGGGGNTIYF
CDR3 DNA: TGTGCCAGTAGTATCGCCCTCGGAGGGGGCGGCGGAAACACCATATATTTT

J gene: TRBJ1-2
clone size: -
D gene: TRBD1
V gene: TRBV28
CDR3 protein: CASSLPIGQGGYTF
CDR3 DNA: TGTGCCAGCAGTCTCCCCATCGGACAGGGGGGCTACACCTTC

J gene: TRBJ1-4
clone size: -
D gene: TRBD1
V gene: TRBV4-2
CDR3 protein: CASSQDRQGGEKLFF
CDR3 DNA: TGTGCCAGCAGCCAAGATCGACAGGGTGGTGAAAAACTGTTTTTT

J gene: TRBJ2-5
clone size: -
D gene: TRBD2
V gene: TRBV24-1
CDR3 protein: CATQPGGREETQYF
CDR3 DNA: TGTGCCACCCAACCGGGGGGTAGGGAGGAGACCCAGTACTTC

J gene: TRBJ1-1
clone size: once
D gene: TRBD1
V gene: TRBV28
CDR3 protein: CASSLTGGVKGRTEAFF
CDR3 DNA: TGTGCCAGCAGTTTGACAGGGGGCGTAAAGGGACGCACTGAAGCTTTCTTT

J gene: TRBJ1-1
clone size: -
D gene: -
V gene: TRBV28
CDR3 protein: CASSSLMSGENTEAFF
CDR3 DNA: TGTGCCAGCAGCAGTTTAATGTCGGGGGAGAACACTGAAGCTTTCTTT

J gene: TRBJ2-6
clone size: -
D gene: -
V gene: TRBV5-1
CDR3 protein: CATSPQQGRASGANVLTF
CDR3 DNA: TGCGCCACCAGCCCCCAACAGGGAAGGGCCTCTGGGGCCAACGTCCTGACTTTC

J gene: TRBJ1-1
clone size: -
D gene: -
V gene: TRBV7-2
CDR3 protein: CASSLAGRVGTEAFF
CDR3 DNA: TGTGCCAGCAGCTTAGCAGGCAGGGTGGGCACTGAAGCTTTCTTT

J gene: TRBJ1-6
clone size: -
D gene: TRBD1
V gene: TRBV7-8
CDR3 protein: CASSLEGTVYSYNSPLHF
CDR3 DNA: TGTGCCAGCAGCTTAGAAGGGACAGTTTACTCCTATAATTCACCCCTCCACTTT

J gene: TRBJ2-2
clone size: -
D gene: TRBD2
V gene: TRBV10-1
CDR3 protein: CASSAGGANTGELFF
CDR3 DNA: TGCGCCAGCAGTGCGGGGGGGGCGAACACCGGGGAGCTGTTTTTT

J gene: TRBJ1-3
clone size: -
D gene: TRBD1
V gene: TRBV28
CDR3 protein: CASSLRRTGGNTIYF
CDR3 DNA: TGTGCCAGCAGTTTACGCCGGACAGGTGGAAACACCATATATTTT

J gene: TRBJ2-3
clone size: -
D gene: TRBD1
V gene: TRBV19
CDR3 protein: CASSIEGRTGRIRGSDTQYF
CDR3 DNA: TGTGCCAGTAGTATAGAAGGACGGACAGGGAGGATTAGGGGCTCAGATACGCAGTATTTT

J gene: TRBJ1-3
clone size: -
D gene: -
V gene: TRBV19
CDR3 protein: CASSWTSGGIDTIYF
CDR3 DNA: TGTGCCAGTAGCTGGACATCCGGGGGTATCGACACCATATATTTT

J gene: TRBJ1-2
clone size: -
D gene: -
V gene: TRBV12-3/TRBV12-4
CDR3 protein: CASSLVRGLGYTF
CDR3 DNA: TGTGCCAGCAGTTTAGTCCGGGGATTGGGCTACACCTTC

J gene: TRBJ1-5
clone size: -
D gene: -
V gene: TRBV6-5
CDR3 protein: CASKRGNNQPQHF
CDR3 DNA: TGTGCCAGCAAACGGGGGAACAATCAGCCCCAGCATTTT

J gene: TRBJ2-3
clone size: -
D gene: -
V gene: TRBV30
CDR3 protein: CAWSVGGATDTQYF
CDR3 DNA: TGTGCCTGGAGTGTAGGGGGTGCCACAGATACGCAGTATTTT

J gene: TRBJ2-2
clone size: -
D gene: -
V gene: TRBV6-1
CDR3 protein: CAISQTNTGELLF
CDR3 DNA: TGTGCCATATCCCAGACTAACACCGGGGAGCTGCTTTTT

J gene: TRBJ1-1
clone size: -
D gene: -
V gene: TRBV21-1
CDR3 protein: CASSPNITEAFF
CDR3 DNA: TGTGCCAGCAGCCCTAATATAACTGAAGCTTTCTTT

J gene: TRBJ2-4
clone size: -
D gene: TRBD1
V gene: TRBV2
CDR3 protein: CATRTGGAKNIQYF
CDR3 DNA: TGTGCCACCCGGACAGGGGGAGCCAAAAACATTCAGTACTTC

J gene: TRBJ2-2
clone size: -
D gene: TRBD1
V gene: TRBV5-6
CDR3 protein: CASSVTPGQANTGELFF
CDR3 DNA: TGTGCCAGCAGCGTGACTCCGGGACAGGCAAACACCGGGGAGCTGTTTTTT

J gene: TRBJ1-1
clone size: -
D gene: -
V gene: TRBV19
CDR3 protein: CASSRGVTVNTEAFF
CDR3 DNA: TGTGCCAGTAGTAGGGGGGTGACAGTGAACACTGAAGCTTTCTTT

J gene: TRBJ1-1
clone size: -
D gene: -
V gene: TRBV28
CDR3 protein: CASRSKQGKNTEAFF
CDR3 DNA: TGTGCCAGTAGATCTAAACAGGGTAAGAACACTGAAGCTTTCTTT

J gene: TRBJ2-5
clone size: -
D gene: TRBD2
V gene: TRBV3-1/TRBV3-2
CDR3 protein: CASSQSLAGGQETQYF
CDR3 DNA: TGTGCCAGCAGCCAAAGCCTAGCGGGGGGCCAAGAGACCCAGTACTTC

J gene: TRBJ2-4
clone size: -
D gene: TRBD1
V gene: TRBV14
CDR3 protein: CASSRVDRGLYIQYF
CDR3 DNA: TGTGCCAGCAGCCGGGTCGACAGGGGGCTTTACATTCAGTACTTC

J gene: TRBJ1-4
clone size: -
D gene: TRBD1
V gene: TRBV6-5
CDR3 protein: CASSLTGGDEKLFF
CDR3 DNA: TGTGCCAGCAGTCTGACAGGGGGTGATGAAAAACTGTTTTTT

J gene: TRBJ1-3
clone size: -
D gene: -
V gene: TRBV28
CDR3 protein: CASSFYGTVQTIYF
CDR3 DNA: TGTGCCAGCAGTTTTTATGGCACAGTACAGACCATATATTTT

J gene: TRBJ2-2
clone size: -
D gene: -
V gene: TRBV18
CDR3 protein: CASSPFRDPGELFF
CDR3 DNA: TGTGCCAGCTCACCTTTCAGGGATCCCGGGGAGCTGTTTTTT

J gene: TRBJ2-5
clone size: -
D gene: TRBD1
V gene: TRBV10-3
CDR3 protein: CASIPGQGVETQYF
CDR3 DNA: TGTGCCAGCATTCCGGGACAGGGGGTAGAGACCCAGTACTTC

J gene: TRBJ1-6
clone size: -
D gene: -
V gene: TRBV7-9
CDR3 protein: CASSLGQHSPLHF
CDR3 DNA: TGTGCCAGCAGCTTAGGACAGCATTCACCCCTCCACTTT

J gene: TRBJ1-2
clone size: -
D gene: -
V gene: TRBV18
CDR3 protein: CASSPSAERYGYTF
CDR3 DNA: TGTGCCAGCTCACCATCGGCAGAGCGCTATGGCTACACCTTC

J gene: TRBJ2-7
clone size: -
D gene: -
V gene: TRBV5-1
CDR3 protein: CASSSHRTSSEQYF
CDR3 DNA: TGCGCCAGCAGCTCCCACCGTACCTCCAGCGAGCAGTACTTC

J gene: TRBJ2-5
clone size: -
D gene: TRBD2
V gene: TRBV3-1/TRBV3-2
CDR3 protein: CASSQGRGYQETQYF
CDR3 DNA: TGTGCCAGCAGCCAAGGGCGGGGGTACCAAGAGACCCAGTACTTC

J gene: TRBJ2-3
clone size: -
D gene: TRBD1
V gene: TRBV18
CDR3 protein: CASSPGQGGTDTQYF
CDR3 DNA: TGTGCCAGCTCACCAGGACAGGGGGGCACAGATACGCAGTATTTT

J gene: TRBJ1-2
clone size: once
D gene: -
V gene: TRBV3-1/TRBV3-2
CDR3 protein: CASSRQGRNYGYTF
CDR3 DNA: TGTGCCAGCAGCCGCCAGGGAAGGAACTATGGCTACACCTTC

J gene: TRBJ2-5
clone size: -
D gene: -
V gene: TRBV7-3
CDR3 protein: CASSPVGAGETQYF
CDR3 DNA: TGTGCCAGCAGCCCGGTGGGGGCCGGAGAGACCCAGTACTTC

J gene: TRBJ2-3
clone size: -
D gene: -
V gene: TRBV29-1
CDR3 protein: CSVEYSDTQYF
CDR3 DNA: TGCAGCGTTGAATACAGCGATACGCAGTATTTT

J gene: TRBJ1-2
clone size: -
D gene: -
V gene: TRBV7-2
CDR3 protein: CASSLSGSYGYTF
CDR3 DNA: TGTGCCAGCAGCTTATCGGGGAGTTATGGCTACACCTTC

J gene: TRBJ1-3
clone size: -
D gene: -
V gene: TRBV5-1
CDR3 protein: CASSGEGNTIYF
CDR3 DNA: TGCGCCAGCTCAGGGGAGGGAAACACCATATATTTT

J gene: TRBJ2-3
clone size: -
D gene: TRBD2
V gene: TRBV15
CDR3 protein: CATSWEGKYTDTQYF
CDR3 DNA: TGTGCCACCAGCTGGGAGGGGAAGTACACAGATACGCAGTATTTT

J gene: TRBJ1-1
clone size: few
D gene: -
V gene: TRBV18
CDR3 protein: CASSLLDSEAFF
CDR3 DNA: TGTGCCAGCTCACTTTTGGACAGTGAAGCTTTCTTT

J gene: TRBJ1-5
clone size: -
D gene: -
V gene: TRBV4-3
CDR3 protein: CASSQDLGFFNQPQHF
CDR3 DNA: TGCGCCAGCAGCCAAGATCTAGGCTTTTTCAATCAGCCCCAGCATTTT

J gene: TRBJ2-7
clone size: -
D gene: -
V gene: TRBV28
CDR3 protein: CASSSDREVAYEQYF
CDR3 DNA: TGTGCCAGCAGTTCCGACCGGGAAGTCGCCTACGAGCAGTACTTC

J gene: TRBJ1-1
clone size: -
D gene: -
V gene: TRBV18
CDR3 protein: CASSLVGGSSTEAFF
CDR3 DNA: TGTGCCAGCTCCCTCGTGGGGGGGTCGAGTACTGAAGCTTTCTTT

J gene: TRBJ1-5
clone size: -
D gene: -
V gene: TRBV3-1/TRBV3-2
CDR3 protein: CASSQGPGGNQPQHF
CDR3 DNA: TGTGCCAGCAGCCAAGGGCCCGGGGGCAATCAGCCCCAGCATTTT

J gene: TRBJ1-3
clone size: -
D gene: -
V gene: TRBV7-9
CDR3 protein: CASSLAGTFRNGPTIYF
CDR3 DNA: TGTGCCAGCAGCTTAGCGGGGACTTTTAGGAATGGACCCACCATATATTTT

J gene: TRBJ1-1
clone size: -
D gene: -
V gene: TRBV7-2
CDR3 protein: CASSLGGGLNTEAFF
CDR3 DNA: TGTGCCAGCAGCTTAGGGGGGGGTTTGAACACTGAAGCTTTCTTT

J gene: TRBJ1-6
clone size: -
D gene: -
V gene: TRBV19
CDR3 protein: CASSNSGTRGAPLHF
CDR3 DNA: TGTGCCAGTAGTAATTCCGGGACCAGGGGAGCACCCCTCCACTTT

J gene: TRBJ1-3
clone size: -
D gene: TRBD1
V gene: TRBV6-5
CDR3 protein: CASRPGTDSGNTIYF
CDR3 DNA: TGTGCCAGCAGACCGGGGACAGACTCTGGAAACACCATATATTTT

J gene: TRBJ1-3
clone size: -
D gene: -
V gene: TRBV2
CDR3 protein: CASNGVSGNTIYF
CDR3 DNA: TGTGCCAGCAATGGAGTCTCTGGAAACACCATATATTTT